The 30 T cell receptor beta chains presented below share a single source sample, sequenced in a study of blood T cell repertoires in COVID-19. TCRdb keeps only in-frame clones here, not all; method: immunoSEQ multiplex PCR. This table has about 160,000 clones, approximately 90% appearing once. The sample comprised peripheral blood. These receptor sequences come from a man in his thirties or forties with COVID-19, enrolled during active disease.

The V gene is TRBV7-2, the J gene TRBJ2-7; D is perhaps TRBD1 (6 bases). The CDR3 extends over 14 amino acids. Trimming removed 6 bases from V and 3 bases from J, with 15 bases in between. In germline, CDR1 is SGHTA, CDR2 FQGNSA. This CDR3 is CASRSPGQFYEQYF. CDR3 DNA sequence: TGTGCCAGCAGATCGCCGGGACAATTCTACGAGCAGTACTTC.

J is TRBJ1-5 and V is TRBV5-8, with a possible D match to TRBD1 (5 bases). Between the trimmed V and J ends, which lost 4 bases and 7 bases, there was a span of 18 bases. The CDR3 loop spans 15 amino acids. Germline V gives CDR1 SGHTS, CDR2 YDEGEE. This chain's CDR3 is CASSRDSLPGQPQHF. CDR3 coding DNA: TGTGCCAGCAGCCGTGACAGCCTGCCTGGACAGCCCCAGCATTTT.

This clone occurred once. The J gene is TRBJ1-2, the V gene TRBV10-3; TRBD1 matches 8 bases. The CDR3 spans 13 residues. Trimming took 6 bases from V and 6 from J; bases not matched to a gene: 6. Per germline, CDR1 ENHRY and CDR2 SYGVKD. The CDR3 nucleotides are TGTGCCATCAGGGGACAGGCGGGGGATGGCTACACCTTC. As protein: CAIRGQAGDGYTF.

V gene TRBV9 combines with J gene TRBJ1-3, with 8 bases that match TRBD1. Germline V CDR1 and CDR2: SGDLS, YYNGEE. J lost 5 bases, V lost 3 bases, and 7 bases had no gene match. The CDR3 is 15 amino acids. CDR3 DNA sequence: TGTGCCAGCAGCGACGACAGGGGATCGAGAAACACCATATATTTT. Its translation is CASSDDRGSRNTIYF.

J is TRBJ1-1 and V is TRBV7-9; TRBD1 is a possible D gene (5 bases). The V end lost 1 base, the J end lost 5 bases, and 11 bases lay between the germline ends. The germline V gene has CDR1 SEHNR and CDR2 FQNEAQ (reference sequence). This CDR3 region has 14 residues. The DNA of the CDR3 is TGTGCCAGCAGCTTAGGCGGGGGGTTGACTGAAGCTTTCTTT. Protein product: CASSLGGGLTEAFF.

This CDR3 reads CASSLVPGTGRETQYF. In nucleotides, the CDR3 is TGTGCCAGCAGCTTAGTCCCCGGGACAGGGAGAGAGACCCAGTACTTC. The chain joins TRBV7-2 to TRBJ2-5, with 9 bases aligning to TRBD1. After removal of 1 base from V and 4 bases from J, the junction contained 7 bases not matched to a gene. The germline gives CDR1 SGHTA, CDR2 FQGNSA. The CDR3 length is 16 residues.

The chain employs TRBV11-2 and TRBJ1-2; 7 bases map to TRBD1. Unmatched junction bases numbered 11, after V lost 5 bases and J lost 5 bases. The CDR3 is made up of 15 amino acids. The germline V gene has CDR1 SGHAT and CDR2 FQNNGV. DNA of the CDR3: TGTGCCAGCAGCCAGACGGGACAGCATACATATGGCTACACCTTC. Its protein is CASSQTGQHTYGYTF.

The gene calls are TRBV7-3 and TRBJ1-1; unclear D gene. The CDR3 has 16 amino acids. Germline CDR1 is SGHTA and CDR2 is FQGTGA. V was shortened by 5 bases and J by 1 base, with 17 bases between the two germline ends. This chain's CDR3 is CASSPPWRVGNTEAFF. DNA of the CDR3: TGTGCCAGCAGCCCCCCCTGGCGGGTCGGGAACACTGAAGCTTTCTTT.

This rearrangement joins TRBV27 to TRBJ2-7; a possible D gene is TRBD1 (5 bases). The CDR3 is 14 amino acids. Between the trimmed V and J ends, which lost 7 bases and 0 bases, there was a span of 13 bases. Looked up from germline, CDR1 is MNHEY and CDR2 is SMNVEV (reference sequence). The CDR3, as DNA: TGTGCCAGCAAGGGCAGGGCCATCTCCTACGAGCAGTACTTC. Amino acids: CASKGRAISYEQYF.

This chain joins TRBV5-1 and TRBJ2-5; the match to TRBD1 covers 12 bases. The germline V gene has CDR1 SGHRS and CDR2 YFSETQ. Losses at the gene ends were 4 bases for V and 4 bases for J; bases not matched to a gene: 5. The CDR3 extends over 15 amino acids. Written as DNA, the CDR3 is TGCGCCAGCAGCCTCGGGACAGGGGGCTTAGAGACCCAGTACTTC. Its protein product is CASSLGTGGLETQYF.

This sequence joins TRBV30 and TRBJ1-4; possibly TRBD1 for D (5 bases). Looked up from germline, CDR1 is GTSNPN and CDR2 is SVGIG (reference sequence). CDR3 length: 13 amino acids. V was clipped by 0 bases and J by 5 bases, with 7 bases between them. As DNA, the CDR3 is TGTGCCTGGAGTGTAAAGGGGAATGAAAAACTGTTTTTT. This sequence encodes CAWSVKGNEKLFF.

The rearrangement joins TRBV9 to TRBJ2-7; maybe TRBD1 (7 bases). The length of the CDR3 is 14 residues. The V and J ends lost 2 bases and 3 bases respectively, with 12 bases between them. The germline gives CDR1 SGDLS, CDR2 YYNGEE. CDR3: CASSVEGQSYEQYF. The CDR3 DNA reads TGTGCCAGCAGCGTGGAGGGACAGAGCTACGAGCAGTACTTC.

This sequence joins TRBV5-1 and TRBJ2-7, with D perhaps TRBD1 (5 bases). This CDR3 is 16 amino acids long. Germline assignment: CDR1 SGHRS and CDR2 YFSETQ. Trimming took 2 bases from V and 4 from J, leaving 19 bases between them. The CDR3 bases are TGCGCCAGCAGCTTACAAAACAGGTTCCTAGAGTACGAGCAGTACTTC. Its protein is CASSLQNRFLEYEQYF.

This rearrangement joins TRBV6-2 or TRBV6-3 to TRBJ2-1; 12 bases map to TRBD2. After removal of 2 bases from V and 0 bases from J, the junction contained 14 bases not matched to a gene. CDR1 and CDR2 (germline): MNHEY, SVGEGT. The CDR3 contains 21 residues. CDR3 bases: TGTGCCAGCAGTTACCTATTTCTAGCGGGAGGGCCTGAGTACTCCTACAATGAGCAGTTCTTC. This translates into CASSYLFLAGGPEYSYNEQFF.

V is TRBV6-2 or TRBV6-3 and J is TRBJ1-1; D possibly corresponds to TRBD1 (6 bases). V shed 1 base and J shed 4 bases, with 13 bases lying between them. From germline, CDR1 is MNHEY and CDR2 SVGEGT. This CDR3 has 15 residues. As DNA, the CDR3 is TGTGCCAGCAGTTACTGGGGGCGTCGGGGCACTGAAGCTTTCTTT. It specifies CASSYWGRRGTEAFF.

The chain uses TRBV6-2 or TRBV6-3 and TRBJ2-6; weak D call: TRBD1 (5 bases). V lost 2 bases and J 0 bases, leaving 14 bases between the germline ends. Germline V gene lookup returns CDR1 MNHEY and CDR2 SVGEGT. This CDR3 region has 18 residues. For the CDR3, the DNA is TGTGCCAGCAGTTACATCCAGGGTGTCATCTCTGGGGCCAACGTCCTGACTTTC. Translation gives CASSYIQGVISGANVLTF.

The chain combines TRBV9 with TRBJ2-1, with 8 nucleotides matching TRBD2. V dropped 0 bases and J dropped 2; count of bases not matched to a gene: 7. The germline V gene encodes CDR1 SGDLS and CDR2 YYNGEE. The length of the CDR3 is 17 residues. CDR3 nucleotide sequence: TGTGCCAGCAGCGTAGTGGGCACGGGGGGGCCCTACAATGAGCAGTTCTTC. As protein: CASSVVGTGGPYNEQFF.

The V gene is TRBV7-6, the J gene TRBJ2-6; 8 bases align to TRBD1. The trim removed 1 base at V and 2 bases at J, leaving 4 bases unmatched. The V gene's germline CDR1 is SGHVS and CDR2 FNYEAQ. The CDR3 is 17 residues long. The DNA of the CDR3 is TGTGCCAGCAGCTTAGAGGCAGGGGGCGCTGGGGCCAACGTCCTGACTTTC. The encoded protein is CASSLEAGGAGANVLTF.

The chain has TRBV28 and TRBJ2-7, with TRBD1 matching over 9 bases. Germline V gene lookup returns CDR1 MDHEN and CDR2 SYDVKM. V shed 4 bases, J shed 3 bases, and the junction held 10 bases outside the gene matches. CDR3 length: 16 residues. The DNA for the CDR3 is TGTGCCAGCAGTTACCCCGGGACAGGGATCTACTACGAGCAGTACTTC. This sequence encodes CASSYPGTGIYYEQYF.

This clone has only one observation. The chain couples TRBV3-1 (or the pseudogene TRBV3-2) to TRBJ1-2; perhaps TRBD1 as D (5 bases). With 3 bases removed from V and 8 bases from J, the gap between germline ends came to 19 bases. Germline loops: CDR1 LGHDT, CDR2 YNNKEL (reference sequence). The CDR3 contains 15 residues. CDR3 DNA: TGTGCCAGCAGCCAGGGGCGGGGCGGATCCAAGGGCTACACCTTC. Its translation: CASSQGRGGSKGYTF.

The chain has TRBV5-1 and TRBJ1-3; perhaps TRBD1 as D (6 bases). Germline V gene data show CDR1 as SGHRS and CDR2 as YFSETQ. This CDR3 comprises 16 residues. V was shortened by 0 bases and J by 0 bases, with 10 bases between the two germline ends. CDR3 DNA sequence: TGCGCCAGCAGCTTGGATGTCAGGGGCTCTGGAAACACCATATATTTT. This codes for CASSLDVRGSGNTIYF.

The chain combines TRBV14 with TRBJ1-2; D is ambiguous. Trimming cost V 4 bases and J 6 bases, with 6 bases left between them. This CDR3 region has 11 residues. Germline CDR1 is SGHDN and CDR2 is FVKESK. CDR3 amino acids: CASSRSNGYTF. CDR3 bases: TGTGCCAGCAGCCGGTCTAATGGCTACACCTTC.

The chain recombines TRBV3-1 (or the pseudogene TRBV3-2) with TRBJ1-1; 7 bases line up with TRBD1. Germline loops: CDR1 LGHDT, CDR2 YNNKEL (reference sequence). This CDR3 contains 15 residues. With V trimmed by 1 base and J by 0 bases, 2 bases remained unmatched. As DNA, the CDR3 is TGTGCCAGCAGCCAAGCCGGGACAGTGAACACTGAAGCTTTCTTT. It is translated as CASSQAGTVNTEAFF.

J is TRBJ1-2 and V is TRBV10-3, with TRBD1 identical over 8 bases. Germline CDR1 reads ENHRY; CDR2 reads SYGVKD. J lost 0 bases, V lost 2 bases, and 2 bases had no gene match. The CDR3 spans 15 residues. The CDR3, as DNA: TGTGCCATCAGTGAGACAGGGGGAGCTAACTATGGCTACACCTTC. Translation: CAISETGGANYGYTF.

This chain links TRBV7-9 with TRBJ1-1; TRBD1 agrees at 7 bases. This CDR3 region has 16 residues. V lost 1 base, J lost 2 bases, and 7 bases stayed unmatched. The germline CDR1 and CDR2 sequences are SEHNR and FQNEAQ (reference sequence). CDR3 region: CASSLVRGGRNTEAFF. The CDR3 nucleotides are TGTGCCAGCAGCTTAGTTCGAGGGGGCAGAAACACTGAAGCTTTCTTT.

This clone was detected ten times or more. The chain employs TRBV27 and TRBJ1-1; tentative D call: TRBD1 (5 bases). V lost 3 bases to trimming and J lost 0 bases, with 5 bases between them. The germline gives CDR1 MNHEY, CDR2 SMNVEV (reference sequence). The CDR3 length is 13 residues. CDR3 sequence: CASSLTVNTEAFF. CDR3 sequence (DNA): TGTGCCAGCAGTTTGACAGTGAACACTGAAGCTTTCTTT.

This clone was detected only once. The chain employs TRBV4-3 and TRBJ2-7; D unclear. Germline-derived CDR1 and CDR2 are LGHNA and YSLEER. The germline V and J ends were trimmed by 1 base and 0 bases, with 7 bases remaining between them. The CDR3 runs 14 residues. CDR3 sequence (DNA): TGCGCCAGCAGCCAAGGCCTCGGCTCCTACGAGCAGTACTTC. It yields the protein CASSQGLGSYEQYF.

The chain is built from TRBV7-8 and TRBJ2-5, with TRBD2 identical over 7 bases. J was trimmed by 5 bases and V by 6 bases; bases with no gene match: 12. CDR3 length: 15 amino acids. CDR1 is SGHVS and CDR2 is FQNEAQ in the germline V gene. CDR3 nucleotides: TGTGCCAGCAGGCAGAACGGAGCGGGGCGGGAGACCCAGTACTTC. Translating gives CASRQNGAGRETQYF.

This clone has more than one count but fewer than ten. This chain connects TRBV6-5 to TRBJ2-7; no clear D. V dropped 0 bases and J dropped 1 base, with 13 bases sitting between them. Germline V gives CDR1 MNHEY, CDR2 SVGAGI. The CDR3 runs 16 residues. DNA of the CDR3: TGTGCCAGCAGTTACTCGGTGCAGGCCCTATCCTACGAGCAGTACTTC. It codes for CASSYSVQALSYEQYF.

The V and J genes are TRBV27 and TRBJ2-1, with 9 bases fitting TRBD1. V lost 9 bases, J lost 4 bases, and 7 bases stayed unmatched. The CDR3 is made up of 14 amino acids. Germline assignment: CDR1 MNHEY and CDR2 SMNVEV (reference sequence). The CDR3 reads CASRTGAGYNEQFF. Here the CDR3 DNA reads TGTGCCAGTAGGACAGGGGCAGGGTACAATGAGCAGTTCTTC.